The rows below give T cell receptor beta chains drawn from one sample of a study of identical twins. TCRdb passed the 5' RACE reads through MiXCR, listing each CDR3 protein once. The sample yields roughly 570,000 distinct CDR3 sequences, roughly 9.5% seen once. These data were also reused for a study on yellow fever vaccine responses in identical twins.

Source material: PBMCs. The receptors were gathered from a woman between 18 and 29 years old in good health. CDR3s include the opening cysteine and the closing phenylalanine or tryptophan. A D gene is named only where the DNA matches it firmly. For some rows the clone size is stated as once, few or many, or as a class when expanded; others skip it.

j_call clone_size v_call d_call cdr3_nt cdr3_aa
TRBJ2-2 many TRBV4-3 TRBD1 TGCGCCAGCAGCCAATCTGGGACAGTTCTGGTCAGGGAGCTGTTTTTT CASSQSGTVLVRELFF
TRBJ1-5 - TRBV28 - TGTGCCAGCAGTTATCAAAATCAGCCCCAGCATTTT CASSYQNQPQHF
TRBJ2-3 few TRBV29-1 - TGCAGTCTCTCCCGCTTGGATACGCAGTATTTT CSLSRLDTQYF
TRBJ1-4 many TRBV7-2 - TGTGCCAGCAGCTCAGAATGGGGGGCGTATGAAAAACTGTTTTTT CASSSEWGAYEKLFF
TRBJ2-7 - TRBV4-3 - TGCGCCAGCAGCCAAGAACAGTCATCGAGCTCCTACGAGCAGTACTTC CASSQEQSSSSYEQYF
TRBJ2-1 many TRBV15 - TGTGCCACCAGCAGAGATGGGGTGGATCAGTTCTTC CATSRDGVDQFF
TRBJ2-5 - TRBV9 - TGTGCCAGCAGCGTGTCTAGTGGGGTGGAGACCCAGTACTTC CASSVSSGVETQYF
TRBJ2-7 many TRBV10-3 TRBD2 TGTGCCGTCTCCACTAGCGGAGCCTACTACGAGCAGTACTTC CAVSTSGAYYEQYF
TRBJ2-5 - TRBV12-3/TRBV12-4 TRBD1 TGTGCCAGCAGTCCCACAGGGGGCAGTCGAGAGACCCAGTACTTC CASSPTGGSRETQYF
TRBJ2-3 - TRBV6-2/TRBV6-3 - TGTGCCAGCAGTGTACAGGGTCGTGCAGATACGCAGTATTTT CASSVQGRADTQYF
TRBJ2-3 - TRBV7-2 - TGTGCCAGCAGCTCACCTAGTATCCCGAATCAGTATTTT CASSSPSIPNQYF
TRBJ2-1 - TRBV20-1 TRBD2 TGCAGTGCTAGAAAAACGGCGGGAGGGCTGGCTGAGCAGTTCTTC CSARKTAGGLAEQFF
TRBJ2-4 - TRBV28 TRBD1 TGTGCCAGCAGGTCCGGACAGGAGCAAGCCAAAAACATTCAGTACTTC CASRSGQEQAKNIQYF
TRBJ2-5 few TRBV20-1 - TGCAGTGCTAGTGCCGGGGACGGAAGGGAGACCCAGTACTTC CSASAGDGRETQYF
TRBJ2-7 many TRBV9 TRBD2 TGTGCCAGCAGCGTAGCAATGGGACTAGCGTTTGATCGGTACTTC CASSVAMGLAFDRYF
TRBJ2-7 - TRBV7-9 TRBD1 TGTGCCAGCAGCACGACAGGGGCGTTCTCCGAGCAGTACTTC CASSTTGAFSEQYF
TRBJ1-1 many TRBV5-1 TRBD1 TGCGCCAGCAGCGATAGACAGGGGAACACTGAAGCTTTCTTT CASSDRQGNTEAFF
TRBJ2-5 few TRBV20-1 TRBD2 TGCAGTGCTAGAGATCCACTAGCGGAAACCCAAGAGACCCAGTACTTC CSARDPLAETQETQYF
TRBJ1-5 many TRBV29-1 TRBD1 TGCAGCGCCTTAACAGGGGCCGGAGGCAATCAGCCCCAGCATTTT CSALTGAGGNQPQHF
TRBJ2-5 - TRBV3-1 TRBD2 TGTGCCAGCAGGCCGGGACTAGCCGAAGAGACCCAGTACTTC CASRPGLAEETQYF
TRBJ1-5 many TRBV7-2 TRBD1 TGTGCCAGCAGCACCCGGACAGGGGATAATCAGCCCCAGCATTTT CASSTRTGDNQPQHF
TRBJ2-2 few TRBV9 - TGTGCCAGCAGCGTTCTTGAAATTACTCTAGTTGGGGCAGAGGGGGAGCTGTTTTTT CASSVLEITLVGAEGELFF
TRBJ1-4 - TRBV29-1 - TGCAGCGTTGAGCGGCAGGGGTCCATAGGACTGTTTTTT CSVERQGSIGLFF
TRBJ2-1 - TRBV20-1 - TGCAGTGGAGACAAGCGGTACAATGAGCAGTTCTTC CSGDKRYNEQFF
TRBJ1-4 - TRBV3-1 - TGTGCCAGCAAGTTGGGCCTTAATGAAAAACTGTTTTTT CASKLGLNEKLFF
TRBJ2-7 few TRBV30 - TGTGCCTGGAGTGGAACTAACTACGAGCAGTACTTC CAWSGTNYEQYF
TRBJ2-1 few TRBV3-1 - TGTGCCAGCAGACCCAGGGTGAACAATGAGCAGTTCTTC CASRPRVNNEQFF
TRBJ2-1 few TRBV12-2 - TGTGCAAGTCGCTTAGCCTCTAGCGGGGGGGCACAAGAGCAGTTCTTC CASRLASSGGAQEQFF
TRBJ2-3 few TRBV24-1 - TGTGCCACCAGTTACGGAAGCACAGATACGCAGTATTTT CATSYGSTDTQYF
TRBJ1-1 few TRBV28 - TGTGCCAGCAGCCCTGGGGCTTTTATCACTGAAGCTTTCTTT CASSPGAFITEAFF
TRBJ2-7 few TRBV5-6 TRBD2 TGTGCCAGCAGCTTGTCTAGCGGGGGACCCTACGAGCAGTACTTC CASSLSSGGPYEQYF
TRBJ2-7 many TRBV7-2 TRBD1 TGTGCCAGCAGCCCCCAAGCTGACAGGGGACTTGAGGAGCAGTACTTC CASSPQADRGLEEQYF
TRBJ2-1 - TRBV13 - TGTGCCAGCAGCTTAGGCAGGGCCGGTGAGCAGTTCTTC CASSLGRAGEQFF
TRBJ2-1 - TRBV27 TRBD2 TGTGCCAGCAGTAACCTGGCGGGGGGGCCCAATGAGCAGTTCTTC CASSNLAGGPNEQFF
TRBJ2-2 few TRBV11-2 TRBD2 TGTGCCAGCAGCTTAGTTACGGGACTAGCGGGAATAAACACCGGGGAGCTGTTTTTT CASSLVTGLAGINTGELFF
TRBJ2-1 many TRBV24-1 - TGTGCCACCAGTGATACGGGGGCTGATCACAATGAGCAGTTCTTC CATSDTGADHNEQFF
TRBJ1-1 few TRBV20-1 TRBD1 TGCAGTGCTCGGGACAGGGGGCTTTTGGACACTGAAGCTTTCTTT CSARDRGLLDTEAFF
TRBJ2-1 few TRBV7-9 TRBD2 TGTGCCAGCAGCAACCCAGCGGGAGCCTACAATGAGCAGTTCTTC CASSNPAGAYNEQFF
TRBJ2-7 few TRBV9 - TGTGCCAGCAGCGTAAACGGAGGGACCTACGAGCAGTACTTC CASSVNGGTYEQYF
TRBJ2-7 few TRBV7-3 - TGTGCCAGCAGCTCCCACCAGGGCTCCTACGAGCAGTACTTC CASSSHQGSYEQYF
TRBJ2-7 - TRBV29-1 - TGCAGCGTTACTGGGACGAGTTACGAGCAGTACTTC CSVTGTSYEQYF
TRBJ2-3 - TRBV29-1 - TGCAGCGTGCGAACTGGGGTGGGCACAGATACGCAGTATTTT CSVRTGVGTDTQYF
TRBJ2-1 few TRBV7-2 - TGTGCCAGCAGCTTAGAAGGGACATTCCATGAGCAGTTCTTC CASSLEGTFHEQFF
TRBJ2-7 few TRBV6-5 - TGTGCCAGCAGTTATCGATCGGTCAGCGACGAGCAGTACTTC CASSYRSVSDEQYF
TRBJ1-1 few TRBV7-2 - TGTGCCAGCAGGATTGTGGGGTCCACTGAAGCTTTCTTT CASRIVGSTEAFF
TRBJ2-7 many TRBV2 - TGTGCCAGCAGTCAGGATACAGGATCCTACGAGCAGTACTTC CASSQDTGSYEQYF
TRBJ2-3 many TRBV7-3 - TGTGCCAGCAGCTTAACCGGCGGCAGGCAAGATACGCAGTATTTT CASSLTGGRQDTQYF
TRBJ2-5 few TRBV15 - TGTGCCACCAGCAGAGATCGGGGAGGGGGAGAGACCCAGTACTTC CATSRDRGGGETQYF
TRBJ1-2 many TRBV24-1 - TGTGCCACCAGTGATTCCCGACCGGACATCTATGGCTACACCTTC CATSDSRPDIYGYTF
TRBJ2-2 - TRBV15 - TGTGCCACCAGCTTATCTAGGGCCCCGAACACCGGGGAGCTGTTTTTT CATSLSRAPNTGELFF
TRBJ2-7 few TRBV7-9 - TGTGCCAGCAGCTTGACTAGGGTCGAGCAGTACTTC CASSLTRVEQYF
TRBJ2-2 - TRBV29-1 - TGCAGCGTTGGGGACACAAACACCGGGGAGCTGTTTTTT CSVGDTNTGELFF
TRBJ1-1 many TRBV7-2 - TGTGCCAGCAGCTTCGCGGCAGGAGGGAACACTGAAGCTTTCTTT CASSFAAGGNTEAFF
TRBJ2-2 many TRBV12-3/TRBV12-4 - TGTGCCAGCAGTTTAAGCAGGGGACGTATCGGGGAGCTGTTTTTT CASSLSRGRIGELFF
TRBJ2-3 few TRBV3-1 - TGTGCCAGCAGCCAAGTGTTGGCCCTCACAGATACGCAGTATTTT CASSQVLALTDTQYF
TRBJ2-5 few TRBV5-6 TRBD2 TGTGCCAGCAGCTTGGCAGGACTAGCGTTCGGAGAGACCCAGTACTTC CASSLAGLAFGETQYF
TRBJ2-2 - TRBV19 - TGTGCCACCGGGCCCGGGGAGCTGTTTTTT CATGPGELFF